This TCR beta chain is from a study of T cells in Graves' hyperthyroidism and ophthalmopathy. Trimming removed 4 bases at V and 5 bases at J, with 8 bases between. This CDR3 is 11 amino acids long. CDR1 is SQVTM and CDR2 is ANQGSEA in the germline V gene. The sample holds a few counts of this clonotype. There were TCR beta CDR3 regions amplified from RNA transcripts. Initially, a first-round RT-PCR of the TCR CDR3 employed the HTBI primer set. MiXCR was run by TCRdb on the multiplex PCR reads, yielding one entry per CDR3 protein. There are around 300,000 distinct CDR3 sequences in the sample; 20% to 25% occur only once, and around 62% lies in the top ten.

The sequenced sample was blood. The V gene is TRBV29-1, the J gene TRBJ1-2; weak D call: TRBD1 (5 bases). This TCR was recovered from a man aged 25-45 years with Graves' ophthalmopathy. The CDR3 nucleotides read TGCAGCGTTGGGGGCGCGTATGGCTACACCTTC. Protein sequence: CSVGGAYGYTF.